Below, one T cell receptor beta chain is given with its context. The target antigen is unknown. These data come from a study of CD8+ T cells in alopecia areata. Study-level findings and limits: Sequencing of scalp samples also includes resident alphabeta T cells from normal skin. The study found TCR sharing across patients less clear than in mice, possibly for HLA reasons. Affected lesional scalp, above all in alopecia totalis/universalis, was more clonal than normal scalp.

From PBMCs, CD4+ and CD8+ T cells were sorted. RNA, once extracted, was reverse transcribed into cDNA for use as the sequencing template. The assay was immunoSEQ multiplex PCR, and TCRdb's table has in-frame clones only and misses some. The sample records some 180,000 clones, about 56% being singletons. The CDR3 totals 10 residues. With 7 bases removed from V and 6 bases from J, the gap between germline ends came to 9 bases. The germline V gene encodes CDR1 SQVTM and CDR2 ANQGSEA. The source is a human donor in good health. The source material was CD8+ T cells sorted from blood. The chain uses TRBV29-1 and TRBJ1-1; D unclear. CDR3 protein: CSARPPEAFF. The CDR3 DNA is TGCAGCGCCCGCCCGCCTGAAGCTTTCTTT.